This T cell receptor beta chain was sequenced in a study of graft-versus-host responses after intestinal transplantation. About the research overall: The recipients all started with anti-thymocyte globulin induction and then took tacrolimus and steroids for 3 to 4 years. General study points: Those patients showing graft-donor T cell macrochimerism displayed high graft-versus-host to host-versus-graft clonal ratios in allografts.

V lost 3 bases, J lost 3 bases, and 21 bases stayed unmatched. The V gene's germline CDR1 is SGHRS and CDR2 YFSETQ. This CDR3 region has 19 residues. Only in-frame clones appear in the TCRdb table, and some are missing; sequencing was by immunoSEQ multiplex PCR. The data hold about 120,000 clones, with about 95% observed a single time. A remark on this clone: Its specificity is unknown.

This sequence joins TRBV5-1 and TRBJ2-7, with TRBD1 matching over 7 bases. The origin of this receptor is a human donor who received an intestinal transplant. The material was unstimulated CD8+ T cells sorted from spleen or lymph node cells, obtained before intestinal transplant. This CDR3 is CASSSASLLQGPDRYEQYF. The CDR3 nucleotides are TGCGCCAGCAGCTCGGCCTCCCTACTACAGGGGCCGGATCGCTACGAGCAGTACTTC.